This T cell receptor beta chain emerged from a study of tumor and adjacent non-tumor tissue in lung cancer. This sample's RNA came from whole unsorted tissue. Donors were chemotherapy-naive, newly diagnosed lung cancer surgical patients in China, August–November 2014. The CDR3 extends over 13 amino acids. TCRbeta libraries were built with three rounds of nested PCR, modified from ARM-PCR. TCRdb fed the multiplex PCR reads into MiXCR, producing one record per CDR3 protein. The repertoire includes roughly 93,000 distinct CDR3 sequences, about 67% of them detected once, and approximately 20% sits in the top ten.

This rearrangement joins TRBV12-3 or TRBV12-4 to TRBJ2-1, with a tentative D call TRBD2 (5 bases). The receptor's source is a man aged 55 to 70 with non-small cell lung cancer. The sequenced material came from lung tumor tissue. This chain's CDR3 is CVNARARSAEQFF. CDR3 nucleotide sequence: TGTGTAAACGCAAGGGCCCGTAGCGCGGAGCAGTTCTTC.